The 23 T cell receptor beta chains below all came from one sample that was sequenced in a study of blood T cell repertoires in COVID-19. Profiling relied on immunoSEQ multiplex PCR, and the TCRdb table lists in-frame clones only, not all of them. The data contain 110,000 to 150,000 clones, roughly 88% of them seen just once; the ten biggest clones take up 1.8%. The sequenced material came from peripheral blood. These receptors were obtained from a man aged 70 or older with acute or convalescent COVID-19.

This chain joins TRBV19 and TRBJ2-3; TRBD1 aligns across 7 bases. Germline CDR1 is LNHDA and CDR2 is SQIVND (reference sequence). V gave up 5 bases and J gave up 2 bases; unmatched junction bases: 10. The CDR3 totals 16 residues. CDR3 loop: CASSPQGGVFTDTQYF. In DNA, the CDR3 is TGTGCCAGTAGTCCCCAAGGGGGCGTCTTCACAGATACGCAGTATTTT.

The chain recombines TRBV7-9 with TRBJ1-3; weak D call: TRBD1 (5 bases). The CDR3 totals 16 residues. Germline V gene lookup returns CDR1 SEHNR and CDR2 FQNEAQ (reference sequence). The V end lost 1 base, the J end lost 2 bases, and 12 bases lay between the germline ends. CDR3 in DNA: TGTGCCAGCAGCTTAGTAGGCGCGGGGCCTGGAAACACCATATATTTT. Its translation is CASSLVGAGPGNTIYF.

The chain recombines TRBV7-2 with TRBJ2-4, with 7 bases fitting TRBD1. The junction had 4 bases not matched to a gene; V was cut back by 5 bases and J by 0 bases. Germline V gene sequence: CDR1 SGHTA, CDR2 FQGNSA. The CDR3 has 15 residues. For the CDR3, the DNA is TGTGCCAGCAGCGAAGACAGGGTAGCCAAAAACATTCAGTACTTC. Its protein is CASSEDRVAKNIQYF. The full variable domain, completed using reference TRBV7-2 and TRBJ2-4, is GAGVSQSPSNKVTEKGKDVELRCDPISGHTALYWYRQSLGQGLEFLIYFQGNSAPDKSGLPSDRFSAERTGGSVSTLTIQRTQQEDSAVYLCASSEDRVAKNIQYFGAGTRLSVL.

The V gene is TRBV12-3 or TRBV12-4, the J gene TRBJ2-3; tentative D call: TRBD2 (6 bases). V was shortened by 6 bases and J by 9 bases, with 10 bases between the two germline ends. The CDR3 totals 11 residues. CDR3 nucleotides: TGTGCCAGCAGCGGCGCGGGGACGCAGTATTTT. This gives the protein CASSGAGTQYF.

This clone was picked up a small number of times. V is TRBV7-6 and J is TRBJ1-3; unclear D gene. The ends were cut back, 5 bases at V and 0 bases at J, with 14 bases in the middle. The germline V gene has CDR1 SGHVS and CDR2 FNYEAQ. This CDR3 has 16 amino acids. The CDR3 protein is CASSPSAASSGNTIYF. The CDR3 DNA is TGTGCCAGCAGCCCGTCGGCGGCCAGCTCTGGAAACACCATATATTTT.

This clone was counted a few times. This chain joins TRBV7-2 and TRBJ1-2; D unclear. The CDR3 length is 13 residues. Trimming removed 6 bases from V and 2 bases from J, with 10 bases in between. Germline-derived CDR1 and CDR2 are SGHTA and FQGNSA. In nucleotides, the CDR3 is TGTGCCAGCAGTGTTCACGCGAACTATGGCTACACCTTC. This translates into CASSVHANYGYTF.

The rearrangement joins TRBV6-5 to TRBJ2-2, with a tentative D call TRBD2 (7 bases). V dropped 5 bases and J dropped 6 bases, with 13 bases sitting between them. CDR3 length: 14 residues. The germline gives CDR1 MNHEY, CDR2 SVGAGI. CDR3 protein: CASSKWGGSGELFF. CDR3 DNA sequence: TGTGCCAGCAGTAAATGGGGGGGCTCCGGGGAGCTGTTTTTT.

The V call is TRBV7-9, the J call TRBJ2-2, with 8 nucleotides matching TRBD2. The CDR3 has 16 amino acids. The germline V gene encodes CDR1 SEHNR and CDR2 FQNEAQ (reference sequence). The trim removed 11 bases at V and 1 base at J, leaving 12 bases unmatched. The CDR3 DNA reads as TGTGCCTCTCCGGGGGGGAGGAAGAGGAACACCGGGGAGCTGTTTTTT. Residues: CASPGGRKRNTGELFF.

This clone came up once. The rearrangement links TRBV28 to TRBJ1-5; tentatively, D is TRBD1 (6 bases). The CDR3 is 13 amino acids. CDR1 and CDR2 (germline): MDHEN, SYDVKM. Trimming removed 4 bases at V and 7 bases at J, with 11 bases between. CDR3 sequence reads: CASSSLRGQPQHF. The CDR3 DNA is TGTGCCAGCAGTTCCCTCAGGGGACAGCCCCAGCATTTT.

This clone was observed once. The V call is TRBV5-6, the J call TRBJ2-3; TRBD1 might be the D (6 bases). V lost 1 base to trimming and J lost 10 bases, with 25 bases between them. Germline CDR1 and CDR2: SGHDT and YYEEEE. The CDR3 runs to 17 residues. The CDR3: CASSLYSAGADLVAQYF. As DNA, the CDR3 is TGTGCCAGCAGCTTGTACTCCGCAGGGGCCGATTTGGTGGCGCAGTATTTT.

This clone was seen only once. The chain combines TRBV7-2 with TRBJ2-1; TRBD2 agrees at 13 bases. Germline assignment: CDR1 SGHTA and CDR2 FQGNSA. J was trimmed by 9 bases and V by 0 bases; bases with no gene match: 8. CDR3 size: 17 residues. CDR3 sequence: CASSLALLAGGPGEQFF. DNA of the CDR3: TGTGCCAGCAGCTTAGCGCTACTAGCGGGAGGGCCCGGTGAGCAGTTCTTC.

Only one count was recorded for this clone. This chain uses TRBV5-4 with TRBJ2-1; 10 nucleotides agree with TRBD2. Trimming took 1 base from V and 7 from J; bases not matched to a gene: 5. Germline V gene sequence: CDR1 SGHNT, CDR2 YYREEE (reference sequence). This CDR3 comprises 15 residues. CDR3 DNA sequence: TGTGCCAGCAGCTTGCCTTCTAGCGGGAGTAATGAGCAGTTCTTC. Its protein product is CASSLPSSGSNEQFF.

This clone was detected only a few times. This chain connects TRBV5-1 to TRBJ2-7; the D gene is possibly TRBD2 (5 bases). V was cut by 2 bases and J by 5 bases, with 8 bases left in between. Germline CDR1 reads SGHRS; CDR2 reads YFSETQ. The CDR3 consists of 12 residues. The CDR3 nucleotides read TGCGCCAGCAGCTTCCTAGCAGACGAGCAGTACTTC. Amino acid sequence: CASSFLADEQYF.

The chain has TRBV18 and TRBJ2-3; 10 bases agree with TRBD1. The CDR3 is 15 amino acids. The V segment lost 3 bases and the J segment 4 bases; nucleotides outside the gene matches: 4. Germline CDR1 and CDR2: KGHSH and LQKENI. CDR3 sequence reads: CASSPPGQGPDTQYF. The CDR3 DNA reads TGTGCCAGCTCACCCCCGGGACAGGGGCCAGATACGCAGTATTTT.

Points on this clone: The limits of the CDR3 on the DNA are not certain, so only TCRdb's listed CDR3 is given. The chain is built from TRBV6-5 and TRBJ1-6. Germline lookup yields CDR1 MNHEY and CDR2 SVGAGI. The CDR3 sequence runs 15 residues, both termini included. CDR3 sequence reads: CASSSSGGNNSPLHF.

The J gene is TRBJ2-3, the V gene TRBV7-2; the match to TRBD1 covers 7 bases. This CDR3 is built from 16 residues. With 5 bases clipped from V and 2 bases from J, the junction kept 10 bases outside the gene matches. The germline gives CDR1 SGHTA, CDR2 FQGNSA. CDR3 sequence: CASSGTGTANTDTQYF. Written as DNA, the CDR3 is TGTGCCAGCAGCGGAACCGGGACAGCGAACACAGATACGCAGTATTTT.

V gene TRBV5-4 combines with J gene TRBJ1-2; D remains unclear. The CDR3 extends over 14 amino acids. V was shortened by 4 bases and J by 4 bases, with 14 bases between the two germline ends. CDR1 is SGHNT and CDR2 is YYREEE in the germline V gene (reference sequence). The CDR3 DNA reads TGTGCCAGCAGCCCACGGGAGTTACCCTATGGCTACACCTTC. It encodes CASSPRELPYGYTF.

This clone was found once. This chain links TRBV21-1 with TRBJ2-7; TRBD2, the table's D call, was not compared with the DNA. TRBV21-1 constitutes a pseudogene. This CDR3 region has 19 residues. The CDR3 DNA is TGTGCCAGCAGCAAAGCAACTAGCGGGAGTCCTCATAGCTCCTACGAGCAGTACTTC. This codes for CASSKATSGSPHSSYEQYF.

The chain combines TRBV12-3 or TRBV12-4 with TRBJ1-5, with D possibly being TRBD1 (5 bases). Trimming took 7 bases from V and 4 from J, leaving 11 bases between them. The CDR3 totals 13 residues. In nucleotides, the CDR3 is TGTGCCAGCACCCTTCGGGGGAATCAGCCCCAGCATTTT. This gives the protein CASTLRGNQPQHF.

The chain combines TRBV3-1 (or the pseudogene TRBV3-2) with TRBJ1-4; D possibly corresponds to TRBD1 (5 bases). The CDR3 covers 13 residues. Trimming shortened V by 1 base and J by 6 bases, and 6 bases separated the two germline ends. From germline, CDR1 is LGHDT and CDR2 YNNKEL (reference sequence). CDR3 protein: CASSQGGDEKLFF. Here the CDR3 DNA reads TGTGCCAGCAGCCAAGGGGGCGATGAAAAACTGTTTTTT.

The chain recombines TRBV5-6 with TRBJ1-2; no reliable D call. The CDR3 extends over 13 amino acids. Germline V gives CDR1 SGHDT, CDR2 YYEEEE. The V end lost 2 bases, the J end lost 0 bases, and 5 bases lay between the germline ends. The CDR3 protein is CASSFSANYGYTF. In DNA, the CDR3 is TGTGCCAGCAGCTTTTCAGCTAACTATGGCTACACCTTC.

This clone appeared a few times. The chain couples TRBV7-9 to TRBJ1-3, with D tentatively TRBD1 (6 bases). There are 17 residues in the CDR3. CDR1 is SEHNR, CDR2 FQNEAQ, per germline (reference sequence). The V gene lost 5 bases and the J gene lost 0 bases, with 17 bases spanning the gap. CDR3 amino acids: CASSPLLQGSSGNTIYF. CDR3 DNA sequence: TGTGCCAGCAGCCCCCTCTTACAGGGTAGCTCTGGAAACACCATATATTTT.

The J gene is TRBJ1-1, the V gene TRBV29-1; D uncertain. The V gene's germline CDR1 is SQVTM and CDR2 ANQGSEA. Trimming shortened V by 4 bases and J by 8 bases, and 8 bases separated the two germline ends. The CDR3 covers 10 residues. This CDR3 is CSVAGLEAFF. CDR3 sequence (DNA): TGCAGCGTTGCTGGACTCGAAGCTTTCTTT. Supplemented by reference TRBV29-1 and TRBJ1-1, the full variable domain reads SAVISQKPSRDICQRGTSLTIQCQVDSQVTMMFWYRQQPGQSLTLIATANQGSEATYESGFVIDKFPISRPNLTFSTLTVSNMSPEDSSIYLCSVAGLEAFFGQGTRLTVV.